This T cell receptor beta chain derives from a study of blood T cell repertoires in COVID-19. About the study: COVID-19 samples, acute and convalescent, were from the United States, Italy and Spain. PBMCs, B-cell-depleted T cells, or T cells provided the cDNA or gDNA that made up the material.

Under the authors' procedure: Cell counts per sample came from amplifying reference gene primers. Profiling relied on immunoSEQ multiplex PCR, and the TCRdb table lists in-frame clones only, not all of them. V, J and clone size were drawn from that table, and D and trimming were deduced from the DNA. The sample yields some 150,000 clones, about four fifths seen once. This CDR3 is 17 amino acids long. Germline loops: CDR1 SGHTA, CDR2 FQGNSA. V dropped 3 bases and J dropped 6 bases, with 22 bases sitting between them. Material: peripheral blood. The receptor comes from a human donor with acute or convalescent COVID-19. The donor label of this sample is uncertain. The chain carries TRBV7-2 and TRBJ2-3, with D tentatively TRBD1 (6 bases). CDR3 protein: CASSLAGTIIFVDTQYF. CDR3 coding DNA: TGTGCCAGCAGCTTGGCCGGGACAATAATCTTCGTGGATACGCAGTATTTT.